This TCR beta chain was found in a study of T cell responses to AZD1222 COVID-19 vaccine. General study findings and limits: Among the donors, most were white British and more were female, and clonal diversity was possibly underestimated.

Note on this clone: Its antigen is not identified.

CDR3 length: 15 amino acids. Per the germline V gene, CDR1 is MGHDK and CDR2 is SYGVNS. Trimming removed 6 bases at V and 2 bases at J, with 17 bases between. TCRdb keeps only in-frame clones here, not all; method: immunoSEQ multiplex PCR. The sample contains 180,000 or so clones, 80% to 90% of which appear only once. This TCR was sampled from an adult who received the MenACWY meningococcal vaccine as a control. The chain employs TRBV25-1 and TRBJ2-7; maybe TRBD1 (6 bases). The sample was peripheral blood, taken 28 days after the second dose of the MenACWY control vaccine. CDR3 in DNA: TGTGCCAGCAGAAGAGCCTCCGGACAGACCTACGAGCAGTACTTC. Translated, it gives CASRRASGQTYEQYF.